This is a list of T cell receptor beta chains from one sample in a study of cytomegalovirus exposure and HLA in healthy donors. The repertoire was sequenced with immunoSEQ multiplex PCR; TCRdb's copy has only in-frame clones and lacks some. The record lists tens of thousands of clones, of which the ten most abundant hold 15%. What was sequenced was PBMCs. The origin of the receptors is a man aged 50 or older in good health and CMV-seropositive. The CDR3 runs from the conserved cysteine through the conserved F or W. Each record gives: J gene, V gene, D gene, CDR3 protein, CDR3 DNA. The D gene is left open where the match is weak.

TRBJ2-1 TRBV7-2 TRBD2 CASSSRGAGEQFF TGTGCCAGCAGCTCGCGGGGGGCAGGGGAGCAGTTCTTC
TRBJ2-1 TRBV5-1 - CASSLPHPGEQFF TGCGCCAGCAGCTTGCCGCATCCCGGTGAGCAGTTCTTC
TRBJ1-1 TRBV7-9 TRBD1 CASIRGRENTEAFF TGTGCCAGCATCAGGGGGCGGGAGAACACTGAAGCTTTCTTT
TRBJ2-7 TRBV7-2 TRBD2 CASSLGLAASYEQYF TGTGCCAGCAGCTTAGGACTAGCAGCCTCCTACGAGCAGTACTTC
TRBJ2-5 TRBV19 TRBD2 CASSIGRERETQYF TGTGCCAGTAGTATAGGGCGGGAGAGGGAGACCCAGTACTTC
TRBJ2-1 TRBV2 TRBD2 CASSEPWLAGVNEQFF TGTGCCAGCAGTGAACCGTGGCTAGCGGGGGTCAATGAGCAGTTCTTC
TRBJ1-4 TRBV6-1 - CASRVTGREEKLFF TGTGCCAGCAGAGTCACAGGGAGGGAAGAAAAACTGTTTTTT
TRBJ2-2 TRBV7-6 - CASSLIGKRSGRTGELFF TGTGCCAGCAGCTTAATTGGGAAGCGGTCTGGAAGGACCGGGGAGCTGTTTTTT
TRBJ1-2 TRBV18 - CASSPGQSNYGYTF TGTGCCAGCTCACCAGGGCAGAGTAACTATGGCTACACCTTC
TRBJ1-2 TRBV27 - CASSEQGRGYTF TGTGCCAGCAGTGAACAGGGACGTGGCTACACCTTC
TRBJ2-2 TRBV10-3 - CAISKIPMGHGELFF TGTGCCATCAGTAAAATACCAATGGGACACGGGGAGCTGTTTTTT